This passage covers 6 T cell receptor beta chains from one sample sequenced in a study of cytomegalovirus exposure and HLA in healthy donors. Both 60 Vbeta primers and 13 Jbeta primers went into the PCR. Sequenced by immunoSEQ multiplex PCR; TCRdb stores in-frame clones only, minus some. The sample consists of 50,000 to 60,000 clones, more than 60% of them appearing once. The sequencing sample was made of PBMCs. All receptors come from a woman aged 40 to 50 in good health and CMV-seropositive.

This clone showed up just a few times. J is TRBJ1-5 and V is TRBV4-1; unclear D gene. V lost 0 bases and J lost 5, with 14 bases in between. CDR1 and CDR2 from the germline V gene are MGHRA and YSYEKL. The CDR3 is 16 residues long. Here the CDR3 DNA reads TGCGCCAGCAGCCAAGATAGACGGGGATGGGATCAGCCCCAGCATTTT. As protein: CASSQDRRGWDQPQHF.

The chain couples TRBV10-3 to TRBJ2-7; a weak D match, TRBD1 (5 bases). The CDR3 runs 14 residues. With 2 bases removed from V and 4 bases from J, the gap between germline ends came to 12 bases. Germline CDR1 is ENHRY and CDR2 is SYGVKD. For the CDR3, the DNA is TGTGCCATCAGTGAGGCAGGGCCCCTTTACGAGCAGTACTTC. This sequence encodes CAISEAGPLYEQYF.

This clone was picked up a small number of times. The V call is TRBV7-2, the J call TRBJ2-7, with TRBD2 matching 9 bases. The CDR3 is 15 residues long. V dropped 5 bases and J dropped 2; count of bases not matched to a gene: 7. Germline V lookup: CDR1 SGHTA, CDR2 FQGNSA. The CDR3 DNA reads TGTGCCAGCAGCCCATCTAGCGGGGCCACCTACGAGCAGTACTTC. Amino acid sequence: CASSPSSGATYEQYF.

In its sample, this clone was seen a few times. J is TRBJ1-4 and V is TRBV6-1; unclear D gene. This CDR3 is built from 13 residues. Trimming cost V 6 bases and J 10 bases, with 15 bases left between them. Germline CDR1 is MNHNS and CDR2 is SASEGT. This chain's CDR3 is CASRSGGEGKLFF. As DNA, the CDR3 is TGTGCCAGCAGGTCGGGCGGGGAGGGAAAACTGTTTTTT.

V gene TRBV9 combines with J gene TRBJ1-3; 10 nucleotides match TRBD1. Germline V gene lookup returns CDR1 SGDLS and CDR2 YYNGEE. Trimming removed 0 bases from V and 0 bases from J; junction bases left unmatched: 3. CDR3 length: 17 amino acids. CDR3 residues: CASSVGGTGASGNTIYF. CDR3 DNA: TGTGCCAGCAGCGTAGGTGGGACAGGGGCCTCTGGAAACACCATATATTTT.

The J gene is TRBJ1-2, the V gene TRBV19; D is undetermined. The CDR3 is 13 amino acids. The V end was cut by 5 bases, the J end by 4 bases, with 11 bases between. The germline gives CDR1 LNHDA, CDR2 SQIVND (reference sequence). CDR3 loop: CASSRARIYGYTF. The CDR3, as DNA: TGTGCCAGTAGTCGTGCCAGGATCTATGGCTACACCTTC.